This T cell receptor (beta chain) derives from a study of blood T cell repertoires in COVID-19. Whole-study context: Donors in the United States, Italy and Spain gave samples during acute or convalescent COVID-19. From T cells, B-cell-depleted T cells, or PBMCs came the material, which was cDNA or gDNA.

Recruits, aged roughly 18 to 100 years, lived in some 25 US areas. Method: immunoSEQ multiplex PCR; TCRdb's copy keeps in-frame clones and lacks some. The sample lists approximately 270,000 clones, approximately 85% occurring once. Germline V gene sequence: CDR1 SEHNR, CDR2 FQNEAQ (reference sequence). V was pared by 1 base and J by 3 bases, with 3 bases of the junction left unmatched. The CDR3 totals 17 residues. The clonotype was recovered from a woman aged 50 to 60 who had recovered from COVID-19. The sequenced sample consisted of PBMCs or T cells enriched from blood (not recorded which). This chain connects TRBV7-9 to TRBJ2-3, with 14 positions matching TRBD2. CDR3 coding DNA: TGTGCCAGCAGCTTAGGCAGACTAGCGGGAGGGACAGATACGCAGTATTTT. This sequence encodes CASSLGRLAGGTDTQYF.